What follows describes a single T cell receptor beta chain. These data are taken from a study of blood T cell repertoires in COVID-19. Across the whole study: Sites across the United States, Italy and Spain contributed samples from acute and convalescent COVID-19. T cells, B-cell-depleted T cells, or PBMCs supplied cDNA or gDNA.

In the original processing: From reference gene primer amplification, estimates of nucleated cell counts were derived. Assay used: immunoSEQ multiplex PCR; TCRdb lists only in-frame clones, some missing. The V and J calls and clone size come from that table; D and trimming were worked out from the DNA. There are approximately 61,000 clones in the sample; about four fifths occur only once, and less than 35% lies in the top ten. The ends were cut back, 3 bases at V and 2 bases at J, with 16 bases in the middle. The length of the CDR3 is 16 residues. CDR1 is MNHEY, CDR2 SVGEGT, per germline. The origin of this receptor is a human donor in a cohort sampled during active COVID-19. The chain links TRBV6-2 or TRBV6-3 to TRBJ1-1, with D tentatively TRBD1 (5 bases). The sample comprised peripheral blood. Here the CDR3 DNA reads TGTGCCAGCAGTTATCCGGCAGGACACGTTAACACTGAAGCTTTCTTT. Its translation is CASSYPAGHVNTEAFF.